A selection of T cell receptor beta chains follows, all from one sample in a study of T cell repertoires in cytomegalovirus infection. Antigen specificity for these receptors is unknown. TCRdb fed the reads into MiXCR, producing one record per CDR3 protein. The sample carries 650,000 to 900,000 distinct CDR3 sequences, 30% to 35% recorded once. The sample here was cultured CD8+ T cells from PBMCs, taken from culture after CMV antigen stimulation. The receptors come from a human donor in good health (CMV status not recorded). Some clones in this sample may be carry-over from other donors' samples. CDR3s include the opening cysteine and the closing phenylalanine or tryptophan. A D gene is named only where the DNA matches it firmly. Size values are once, few and many counts, or a class for expanded clones, and some rows have none.

D	V	length	size	J	CDR3	DNA
TRBD1	TRBV27	15	.	TRBJ2-3	CASSGGTGGTDTQYF	TGTGCCAGCAGTGGGGGGACAGGGGGGACAGATACGCAGTATTTT
.	TRBV6-2/TRBV6-3	15	.	TRBJ1-1	CASGGFWGIDTEAFF	TGTGCCAGCGGGGGATTTTGGGGAATCGACACTGAAGCTTTCTTT
.	TRBV27	13	few	TRBJ2-5	CASSHTVEETQYF	TGTGCCAGCAGTCATACAGTAGAAGAGACCCAGTACTTC
.	TRBV7-6	15	few	TRBJ2-2	CASRGGQPNTGELFF	TGTGCCAGCAGGGGGGGACAGCCGAACACCGGGGAGCTGTTTTTT
TRBD1	TRBV7-8	15	many	TRBJ2-7	CASSLWDRGNYEQYF	TGTGCCAGCAGCCTATGGGACAGGGGGAACTACGAGCAGTACTTC
TRBD2	TRBV9	18	.	TRBJ2-1	CASSVGGGLLAKYNEQFF	TGTGCCAGCAGCGTAGGCGGGGGGCTCCTGGCAAAGTACAATGAGCAGTTCTTC
.	TRBV12-5	15	once	TRBJ1-2	CASGTLRGHPYGYTF	TGTGCTAGTGGTACCTTAAGAGGACATCCCTATGGCTACACCTTC
.	TRBV12-3/TRBV12-4	15	.	TRBJ1-2	CASSFGTPINYGYTF	TGTGCCAGCAGTTTTGGGACACCAATCAACTATGGCTACACCTTC
TRBD2	TRBV27	14	few	TRBJ2-1	CASKARLAGDEQFF	TGTGCCAGCAAAGCGAGACTAGCAGGCGATGAGCAGTTCTTC
TRBD1	TRBV27	12	.	TRBJ1-1	CACRQGVNEAFF	TGTGCCTGTAGACAGGGGGTAAATGAAGCTTTCTTT
.	TRBV24-1	12	.	TRBJ2-3	CATSDVWDTQYF	TGTGCCACCAGTGATGTTTGGGATACGCAGTATTTT
.	TRBV7-6	17	once	TRBJ2-2	CASSPQAGSGFTGELFF	TGTGCCAGCAGCCCCCAGGCAGGCAGCGGTTTCACCGGGGAGCTGTTTTTT
.	TRBV2	14	many	TRBJ2-5	CASSVRTAQETQYF	TGTGCCAGCAGTGTTAGGACAGCCCAAGAGACCCAGTACTTC
.	TRBV6-6	11	.	TRBJ1-2	CASQGPYGYTF	TGTGCCTCCCAGGGGCCCTATGGCTACACCTTC
.	TRBV5-1	18	.	TRBJ1-3	CASSLAKGRGLSGNTIYF	TGCGCCAGCAGCTTGGCCAAGGGCAGGGGCCTCTCTGGAAACACCATATATTTT
.	TRBV11-2	17	.	TRBJ1-6	CASSLWQRSGDNSPLHF	TGTGCCAGCAGCTTGTGGCAGCGGAGCGGCGATAATTCACCCCTCCACTTT
.	TRBV7-6	12	many	TRBJ1-1	CASSHFRPEAFF	TGTGCCAGCAGCCACTTTCGGCCTGAAGCTTTCTTT
.	TRBV6-1	14	few	TRBJ2-7	CASTEGTRSGEQYF	TGTGCCAGCACCGAAGGAACTAGGTCTGGCGAGCAGTACTTC
TRBD1	TRBV7-2	15	many	TRBJ1-1	CASSIRTGKRTEAFF	TGTGCCAGCAGCATCCGGACAGGGAAAAGAACTGAAGCTTTCTTT
.	TRBV19	15	.	TRBJ2-2	CASSGSGSGTGELFF	TGTGCCAGTTCCGGTTCGGGTTCGGGCACCGGGGAGCTGTTTTTT
.	TRBV7-2	14	many	TRBJ2-3	CASSPGLYTDTQYF	TGTGCCAGCAGTCCTGGACTCTACACAGATACGCAGTATTTT
.	TRBV27	14	.	TRBJ2-1	CASSLSPAGDEQFF	TGTGCCAGCAGTTTGAGCCCTGCAGGGGATGAGCAGTTCTTC
TRBD1	TRBV7-2	15	many	TRBJ1-6	CASSPGTGRNSPLHF	TGTGCCAGCAGCCCCGGGACAGGGAGGAATTCACCCCTCCACTTT
TRBD1	TRBV6-1	12	few	TRBJ1-1	CASRDRETEAFF	TGTGCCAGCAGGGACAGGGAGACTGAAGCTTTCTTT
.	TRBV7-9	14	.	TRBJ2-7	CASSFEGSFYEQYF	TGTGCCAGCAGCTTTGAAGGGTCCTTCTACGAGCAGTACTTC
.	TRBV15	15	few	TRBJ1-6	CATSRVTGLDSPLHF	TGTGCCACCAGCAGAGTCACAGGGTTGGATTCACCCCTCCACTTT
.	TRBV6-2/TRBV6-3	13	.	TRBJ2-1	CASSNGFKREQFF	TGTGCCAGCAGTAACGGATTCAAGAGAGAGCAGTTCTTC
.	TRBV7-9	15	many	TRBJ2-1	CASSLVKGRGNEQFF	TGTGCCAGCAGCTTAGTGAAGGGGAGGGGGAATGAGCAGTTCTTC
TRBD1	TRBV11-3	14	.	TRBJ2-5	CASSNTGTEETQYF	TGTGCCAGCAGCAACACCGGGACAGAAGAGACCCAGTACTTC
.	TRBV12-3/TRBV12-4	14	few	TRBJ2-3	CASTALPRTDTQYF	TGTGCCAGCACCGCCTTGCCCCGCACAGATACGCAGTATTTT
TRBD1	TRBV20-1	15	.	TRBJ2-5	CSAEKPRDRRETQYF	TGCAGTGCTGAAAAACCCCGGGACAGGAGAGAGACCCAGTACTTC
.	TRBV27	14	few	TRBJ2-3	CASGLLPLTDTQYF	TGTGCCAGCGGGTTACTACCCCTTACAGATACGCAGTATTTT
.	TRBV27	14	.	TRBJ1-4	CAATGHATNEKLFF	TGTGCCGCGACAGGCCATGCAACTAATGAAAAACTGTTTTTT
TRBD2	TRBV5-4	15	few	TRBJ2-7	CASSFGASGGYEQYF	TGTGCCAGCAGCTTCGGTGCTAGCGGGGGTTACGAGCAGTACTTC
TRBD1	TRBV20-1	14	few	TRBJ1-5	CSATDRGRSQPQHF	TGCAGTGCTACCGACAGGGGAAGAAGTCAGCCCCAGCATTTT
TRBD1	TRBV7-6	19	.	TRBJ1-4	CASTQVRGTGESYYEKLFF	TGTGCCAGCACACAGGTTCGCGGGACAGGGGAGTCGTATTACGAAAAACTGTTTTTT
.	TRBV7-4	15	.	TRBJ1-2	CASSLGRESNYGYTF	TGTGCCAGCAGCTTAGGGCGCGAAAGTAACTATGGCTACACCTTC
.	TRBV6-6	14	.	TRBJ2-1	CASSYGLARGEQFF	TGTGCCAGCAGTTACGGGCTAGCTCGGGGTGAGCAGTTCTTC
TRBD2	TRBV2	16	.	TRBJ2-4	CASSHSGGTAKNIQYF	TGTGCCAGCAGTCATAGCGGGGGGACAGCCAAAAACATTCAGTACTTC
.	TRBV29-1	14	.	TRBJ2-3	CSVEGVGGTDTQYF	TGCAGCGTTGAGGGAGTTGGGGGCACAGATACGCAGTATTTT
TRBD1	TRBV6-2/TRBV6-3	15	few	TRBJ2-2	CASSSGTGVHGELFF	TGTGCCAGCAGTTCCGGGACAGGGGTACACGGGGAGCTGTTTTTT
.	TRBV6-2/TRBV6-3	14	few	TRBJ1-3	CASSSPTVGNTIYF	TGTGCCAGCAGTTCACCGACAGTGGGAAACACCATATATTTT
.	TRBV7-9	17	.	TRBJ1-6	CASSPPEGSSYNSPLHF	TGTGCCAGCAGCCCCCCCGAGGGGAGCTCCTATAATTCACCCCTCCACTTT
.	TRBV15	16	.	TRBJ1-5	CATSRGTGTLDQPQHF	TGTGCCACCAGCAGAGGAACCGGGACTTTGGATCAGCCCCAGCATTTT
TRBD1	TRBV10-3	14	.	TRBJ1-2	CAISADRVLEGYTF	TGTGCCATCAGTGCGGACAGGGTGTTAGAGGGCTACACCTTC